Shown below are 6 T cell receptor beta chains from a single sample sequenced in a study of esophageal squamous cell carcinoma under preoperative chemotherapy. Time point in this sample: after preoperative PTX-NDP chemotherapy. TCRdb called the PCR reads again in MiXCR, with one record for every CDR3 protein. The sample contains over 25,000 distinct CDR3 sequences, 40% to 60% of which appear only once. Sampling was done from a patient given preoperative chemotherapy. These receptors were obtained from a human donor with esophageal squamous cell carcinoma. The donor label of this sample is uncertain.

The CDR3 region is CASSGRTGAQDGYTF. Written as DNA, the CDR3 is TGTGCCAGTAGTGGAAGGACAGGGGCGCAGGATGGCTACACCTTC. The chain couples TRBV19 to TRBJ1-2; 9 positions match TRBD1. The V and J ends lost 5 bases and 6 bases, in that order; junction bases with no gene match: 10. This CDR3 has 15 residues. Per the germline V gene, CDR1 is LNHDA and CDR2 is SQIVND (reference sequence).

The rearrangement links TRBV4-1 to TRBJ2-1, with 7 bases identical to TRBD1. V lost 3 bases to trimming and J lost 10 bases; unmatched junction nucleotides: 12. Germline-derived CDR1 and CDR2 are MGHRA and YSYEKL. CDR3 length equals 15 residues. The CDR3 loop is CASSQERQGDYEQFF. The CDR3 coding sequence is TGCGCCAGCAGCCAGGAACGACAGGGCGACTACGAGCAGTTCTTC.

Note on this clonotype: The junction differs from germline at one of its ends, possibly a read error. This chain uses TRBV6-1 with TRBJ2-3, with a weak D call TRBD2 (7 bases). The CDR3 length is 15 residues. Germline V lookup: CDR1 MNHNS, CDR2 SASEGT. The CDR3: CASEKGAGAPDTQYF. CDR3 DNA sequence: TGTGCCAGTGAAAAAGGGGCGGGGGCCCCAGATACCCAGTATTTT.

Of note for this clonotype: Just one base apart from a much larger clone, this may be a read error. V usage is TRBV9 and J usage is TRBJ2-1; TRBD2 is a possible D gene (7 bases). V lost 0 bases to trimming and J lost 13 bases, with 20 bases between them. Germline loops: CDR1 SGDLS, CDR2 YYNGEE. This CDR3 is 15 amino acids long. Here the CDR3 reads CASSVEGGHQETQFF. The CDR3, as DNA: TGTGCCAGCAGCGTAGAGGGGGGGCACCAAGAGACCCAGTTCTTC.

This clonotype was seen many times. CDR3 DNA: TGTGCCAGCAGTTTATTAGGAAGAAGCTCCTATAATTCACCCCTCCACTTT. Amino acid sequence: CASSLLGRSSYNSPLHF. The rearrangement joins TRBV27 to TRBJ1-6; no definite D call. Trimming pared 1 base from V and 0 bases from J, leaving 10 bases between. Per the germline V gene, CDR1 is MNHEY and CDR2 is SMNVEV (reference sequence). The CDR3 loop spans 17 amino acids.

This chain uses TRBV6-5 with TRBJ2-3, with 7 bases identical to TRBD1. CDR3 size: 14 residues. Trimming removed 4 bases from V and 2 bases from J; junction bases left unmatched: 3. Germline V lookup: CDR1 MNHEY, CDR2 SVGAGI. The CDR3 here is CASSSGQFTDTQYF. The CDR3 coding sequence is TGTGCCAGCAGTTCGGGACAGTTCACAGATACGCAGTATTTT.